This TCR beta chain was found in a study of blood T cell repertoires in COVID-19. Study background: Specimens from acute and convalescent COVID-19 originated in the United States, Italy and Spain. PBMCs, B-cell-depleted T cells, or T cells were the source of the cDNA or gDNA that made up the material.

Measured with immunoSEQ multiplex PCR; TCRdb has only the in-frame clones, and not every one. The sample includes tens of thousands of clones, 84% of them seen just once. Trimming took off 5 bases at V and 2 bases at J, with 16 bases between the two ends. Germline CDR1 and CDR2: SGHAT and FQNNGV. The CDR3 extends over 16 amino acids. The TCR originated in a man aged 60 to 75 with acute or convalescent COVID-19. The chain couples TRBV11-2 to TRBJ2-1, with D tentatively TRBD2 (7 bases). The sample comprised peripheral blood. The CDR3 is CASSQLRGGAYNEQFF. The CDR3 nucleotides read TGTGCCAGCAGCCAACTTAGGGGGGGGGCCTACAATGAGCAGTTCTTC. Using reference TRBV11-2 and TRBJ2-1 for the parts outside the CDR3, the full variable domain is EAGVAQSPRYKIIEKRQSVAFWCNPISGHATLYWYQQILGQGPKLLIQFQNNGVVDDSQLPKDRFSAERLKGVDSTLKIQPAKLEDSAVYLCASSQLRGGAYNEQFFGPGTRLTVL.